The present T cell receptor (beta chain) was sequenced within a study of OX40 agonist ivuxolimab in advanced cancers. About the study: The dose-escalation cohort was approximately 84% male, with a mean age of 60 years, ranging roughly 20 to 90.

Trimming took off 2 bases at V and 0 bases at J, with 6 bases between the two ends. Germline CDR1 and CDR2: MNHNY and SVGAGI (reference sequence). The CDR3 runs 14 residues. The sample holds a few counts of this clone. Sequenced by immunoSEQ multiplex PCR; TCRdb stores in-frame clones only, minus some. The sample records approximately 65,000 clones, 70% to 85% being singletons. Sequencing used CD4+ or CD8+ T cells sorted from blood, obtained in a trial of the OX40 agonist ivuxolimab. This clonotype originated in an adult with an advanced solid tumor such as melanoma, head and neck, liver or kidney cancer. The chain recombines TRBV6-6 with TRBJ2-3; D gene ambiguous. CDR3 nucleotides: TGTGCCAGCAGTTACCGGCTGAGCACAGATACGCAGTATTTT. It specifies CASSYRLSTDTQYF.